The 3 T cell receptor beta chains below come from one sample, sequenced in a study of shared clonotypes between healthy human individuals. The protocol was immunoSEQ multiplex PCR, while the TCRdb copy is restricted to in-frame clones and leaves out a portion. This table has about 980,000 clones, more than 75% appearing once. Sequencing was performed on memory CD4+ T cells sorted from blood. As for subset: CD45RA-negative fraction. The receptors come from a young man in good health.

On this clone itself: In the same sample, other DNA sequences code for this CDR3. The CDR3 sequence is CASSLDSPLHF. CDR3 nucleotides: TGTGCCAGCAGCTTAGACTCACCCCTCCACTTT. The chain is built from TRBV7-2 and TRBJ1-6; D ambiguous. The CDR3 covers 11 residues. With 1 base removed from V and 10 bases from J, the gap between germline ends came to 2 bases. Per germline, CDR1 SGHTA and CDR2 FQGNSA.

The CDR3 DNA follows: TGTGCCAGCAGTGAAGGGACAAACACTGAAGCTTTCTTT. This translates into CASSEGTNTEAFF. This chain uses TRBV25-1 with TRBJ1-1; a possible D gene is TRBD1 (6 bases). This CDR3 has 13 residues. The V and J ends lost 2 bases and 2 bases respectively, with 6 bases between them. CDR1 is MGHDK, CDR2 SYGVNS, per germline.

This chain uses TRBV6-1 with TRBJ1-1, with D possibly being TRBD1 (5 bases). CDR1 and CDR2 (germline): MNHNS, SASEGT. Trimming pared 3 bases from V and 4 bases from J, leaving 12 bases between. This CDR3 comprises 14 residues. The CDR3 loop reads CASSEHRTITEAFF. Here the CDR3 DNA reads TGTGCCAGCAGTGAGCACAGGACTATCACTGAAGCTTTCTTT.